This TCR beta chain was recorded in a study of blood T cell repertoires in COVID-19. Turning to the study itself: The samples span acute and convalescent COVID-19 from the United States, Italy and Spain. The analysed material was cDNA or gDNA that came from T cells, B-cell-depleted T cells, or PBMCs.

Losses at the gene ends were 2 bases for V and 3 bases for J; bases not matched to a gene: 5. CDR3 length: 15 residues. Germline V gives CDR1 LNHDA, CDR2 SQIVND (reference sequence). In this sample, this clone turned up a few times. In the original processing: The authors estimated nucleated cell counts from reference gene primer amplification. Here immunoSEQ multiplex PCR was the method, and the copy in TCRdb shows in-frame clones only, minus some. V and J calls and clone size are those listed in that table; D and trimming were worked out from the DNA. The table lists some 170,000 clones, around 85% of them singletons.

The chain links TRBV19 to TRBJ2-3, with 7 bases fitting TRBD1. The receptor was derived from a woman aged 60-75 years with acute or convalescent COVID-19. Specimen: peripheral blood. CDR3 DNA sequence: TGTGCCAGTAGTATACAGGGGGAGAGGACAGATACGCAGTATTTT. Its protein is CASSIQGERTDTQYF.